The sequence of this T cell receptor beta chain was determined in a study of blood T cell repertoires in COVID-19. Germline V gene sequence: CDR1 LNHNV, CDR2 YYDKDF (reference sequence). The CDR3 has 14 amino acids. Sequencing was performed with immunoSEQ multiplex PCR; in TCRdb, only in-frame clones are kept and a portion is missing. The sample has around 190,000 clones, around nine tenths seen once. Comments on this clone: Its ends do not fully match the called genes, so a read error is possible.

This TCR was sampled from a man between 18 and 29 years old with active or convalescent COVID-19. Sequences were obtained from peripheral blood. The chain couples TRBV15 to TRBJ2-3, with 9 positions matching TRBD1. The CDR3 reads CATSSTGGTDTQYF. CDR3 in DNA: TGTGCCACCAGCAGTACAGGGGGCACGGATACGCAGTATTTT.